The rows below give T cell receptor beta chains drawn from one sample of a study of T cell changes during pregnancy in multiple sclerosis. Using immunoSEQ multiplex PCR, the repertoire was profiled, and TCRdb retains in-frame clones only, with some absent. The data hold 50,000 to 60,000 clones, with 91% observed a single time. The source was CD4+ T cells from peripheral blood mononuclear cells, collected in the first trimester of pregnancy. The source of these receptors is a female donor with multiple sclerosis, enrolled in a pregnancy study. Both conserved end residues are part of each CDR3. D genes are given only for firm matches. A clone size is listed for some rows: how often the clone was seen (once, few, many), or a class if it is expanded.

D	size	V	J	CDR3	DNA
-	-	TRBV12-2	TRBJ2-1	CASRSGLRGGCYNEQFF	TGTGCAAGTCGCTCAGGACTTAGGGGGGGATGCTACAATGAGCAGTTCTTC
-	-	TRBV2	TRBJ1-4	CASRRDGTTTSFF	TGTGCCAGCAGGCGCGACGGGACTACCACCAGTTTTTTT
-	once	TRBV6-4	TRBJ1-5	CASSDWIHRAPNQPQHF	TGTGCCAGCAGTGACTGGATTCACAGGGCTCCTAATCAGCCCCAGCATTTT
TRBD1	-	TRBV27	TRBJ1-5	CASSHRDRGPVQPQHF	TGTGCCAGCAGTCACCGGGACAGGGGGCCGGTTCAGCCCCAGCATTTT
TRBD1	-	TRBV15	TRBJ2-7	CATSRGGGTGVYEQYF	TGTGCCACCAGCAGAGGGGGAGGGACAGGGGTGTACGAGCAGTACTTC
-	-	TRBV30	TRBJ2-6	CAWSTLVTATSGANVLTF	TGTGCCTGGAGTACCCTTGTGACAGCGACCTCTGGGGCCAACGTCCTGACTTTC
TRBD1	-	TRBV19	TRBJ1-2	CASSKTGTGVHGYTF	TGTGCCAGTAGTAAAACCGGGACAGGGGTTCATGGCTACACCTTC
TRBD1	-	TRBV4-3	TRBJ1-2	CASSQGGQGGYGYTF	TGCGCCAGCAGCCAAGGGGGACAGGGAGGGTATGGCTACACCTTC
TRBD1	few	TRBV7-6	TRBJ2-7	CASSFLQGAYEQYF	TGTGCCAGCAGCTTCCTCCAGGGGGCTTACGAGCAGTACTTC
-	-	TRBV29-1	TRBJ1-1	CSGTQGMNTEAFF	TGCAGCGGAACACAGGGTATGAACACTGAAGCTTTCTTT
-	-	TRBV15	TRBJ2-3	CATSRALAASTDTQYF	TGTGCCACCAGCAGGGCGTTAGCGGCTAGCACAGATACGCAGTATTTT
-	once	TRBV6-5	TRBJ1-6	CASSYSEARLLHF	TGTGCCAGCAGTTACTCGGAGGCACGGCTCCTCCACTTT
-	-	TRBV5-6	TRBJ2-3	CASSLPGSTDTQYF	TGTGCCAGCAGCTTGCCCGGGAGCACAGATACGCAGTATTTT
-	-	TRBV7-2	TRBJ1-4	CASSPRQAATNEKLFF	TGTGCCAGCAGCCCGAGACAGGCTGCAACTAATGAAAAACTGTTTTTT
-	-	TRBV5-1	TRBJ2-5	CASSPGGENQETQYF	TGCGCCAGCTCCCCTGGCGGGGAAAATCAAGAGACCCAGTACTTC
TRBD1	-	TRBV18	TRBJ2-2	CASSPPIGTALSVATGELFF	TGTGCCAGCTCACCACCTATCGGGACAGCACTAAGCGTTGCCACCGGGGAGCTGTTTTTT
TRBD1	-	TRBV7-2	TRBJ2-7	CASSQGTDSYEQYF	TGTGCCAGCAGCCAAGGGACAGACTCCTACGAGCAGTACTTC
-	-	TRBV5-6	TRBJ1-2	CASSPSGSYGYTF	TGTGCCAGCAGCCCCTCAGGGTCCTATGGCTACACCTTC
-	once	TRBV9	TRBJ2-3	CASSVESMISTDTQYF	TGTGCCAGCAGCGTAGAGAGCATGATTAGCACAGATACGCAGTATTTT
TRBD1	medium-sized	TRBV7-2	TRBJ1-6	CASSPGTGGSYNSPLHF	TGTGCCAGCAGCCCAGGGACAGGGGGCTCCTATAATTCACCCCTCCACTTT
-	-	TRBV7-3	TRBJ2-4	CASSPRVGGPGAKNIQYF	TGTGCCAGCAGCCCCCGAGTTGGGGGCCCAGGGGCCAAAAACATTCAGTACTTC
TRBD2	-	TRBV27	TRBJ2-7	CASSTPRLAGDAYEQYF	TGTGCCAGCAGTACACCCCGACTAGCGGGGGATGCCTACGAGCAGTACTTC
TRBD2	-	TRBV10-3	TRBJ2-1	CAISESYASGGAGYIEQFF	TGTGCCATCAGTGAGTCGTACGCTAGCGGGGGGGCCGGTTATATTGAGCAGTTCTTC
-	-	TRBV30	TRBJ2-6	CAWTRAGANVLTF	TGTGCCTGGACCAGGGCTGGGGCCAACGTCCTGACTTTC
-	-	TRBV30	TRBJ2-1	CAWDLNRDANEQFF	TGTGCCTGGGACCTGAACAGGGACGCAAATGAGCAGTTCTTC
-	-	TRBV18	TRBJ1-2	CASSSIDTNYGYTF	TGTGCCAGCTCATCCATAGACACTAACTATGGCTACACCTTC
-	-	TRBV11-2	TRBJ1-2	CASSLGRNYGYTF	TGTGCCAGCAGCTTAGGCAGGAACTATGGCTACACCTTC
TRBD2	-	TRBV30	TRBJ2-4	CAYTSGGSQYF	TGTGCCTACACTAGCGGGGGGTCTCAGTACTTC
-	-	TRBV30	TRBJ1-4	CAWGTVAGTNEKLFF	TGTGCCTGGGGCACCGTAGCGGGGACTAATGAAAAACTGTTTTTT
TRBD1	-	TRBV27	TRBJ2-7	CASRYTGGGYEQYF	TGTGCCAGCAGATATACAGGGGGCGGCTACGAGCAGTACTTC
-	-	TRBV27	TRBJ2-5	CASSFTRPQETQYF	TGTGCCAGCAGCTTTACTAGACCCCAAGAGACCCAGTACTTC
-	-	TRBV5-1	TRBJ1-4	CASSLSSVEKLFF	TGCGCCAGCAGCTTGTCGTCAGTCGAAAAACTGTTTTTT
TRBD1	-	TRBV4-2	TRBJ1-1	CASSPLGPGTGTGTANTEAFF	TGTGCCAGCAGCCCGTTGGGCCCGGGGACAGGCACGGGCACGGCGAACACTGAAGCTTTCTTT